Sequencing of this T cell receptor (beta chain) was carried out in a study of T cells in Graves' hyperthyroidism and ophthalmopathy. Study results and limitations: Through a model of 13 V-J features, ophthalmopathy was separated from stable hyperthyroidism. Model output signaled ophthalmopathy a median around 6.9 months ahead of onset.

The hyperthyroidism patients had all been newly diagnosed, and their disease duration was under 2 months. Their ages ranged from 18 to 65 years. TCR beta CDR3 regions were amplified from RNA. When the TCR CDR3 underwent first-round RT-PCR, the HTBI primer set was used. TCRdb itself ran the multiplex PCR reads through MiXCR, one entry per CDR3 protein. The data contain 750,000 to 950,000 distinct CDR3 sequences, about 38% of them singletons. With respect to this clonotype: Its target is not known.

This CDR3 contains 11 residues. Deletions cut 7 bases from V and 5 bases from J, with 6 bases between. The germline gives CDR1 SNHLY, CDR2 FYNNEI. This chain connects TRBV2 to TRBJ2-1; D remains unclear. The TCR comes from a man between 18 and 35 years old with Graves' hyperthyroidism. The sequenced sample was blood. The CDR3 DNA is TGTGCCAGCACCGACAACAATGAGCAGTTCTTC. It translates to CASTDNNEQFF.